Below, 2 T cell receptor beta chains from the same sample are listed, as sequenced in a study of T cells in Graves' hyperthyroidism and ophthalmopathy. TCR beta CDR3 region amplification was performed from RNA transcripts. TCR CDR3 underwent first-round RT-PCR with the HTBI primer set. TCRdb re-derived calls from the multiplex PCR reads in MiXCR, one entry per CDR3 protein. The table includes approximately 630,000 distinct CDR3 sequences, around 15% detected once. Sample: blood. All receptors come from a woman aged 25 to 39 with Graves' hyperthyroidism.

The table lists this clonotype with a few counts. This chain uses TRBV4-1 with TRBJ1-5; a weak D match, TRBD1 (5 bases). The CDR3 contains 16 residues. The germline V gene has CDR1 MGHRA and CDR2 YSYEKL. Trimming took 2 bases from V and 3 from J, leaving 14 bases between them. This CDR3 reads CASSQSQGLVNQPQHF. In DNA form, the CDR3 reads TGCGCCAGCAGCCAAAGTCAGGGATTGGTCAATCAGCCCCAGCATTTT.

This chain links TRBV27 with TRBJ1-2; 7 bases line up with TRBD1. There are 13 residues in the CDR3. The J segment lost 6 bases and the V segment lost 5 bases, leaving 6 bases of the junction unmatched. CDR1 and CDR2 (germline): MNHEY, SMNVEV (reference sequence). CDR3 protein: CASSLEGGHGYTF. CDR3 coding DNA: TGTGCCAGCAGTCTTGAAGGGGGCCATGGCTACACCTTC.